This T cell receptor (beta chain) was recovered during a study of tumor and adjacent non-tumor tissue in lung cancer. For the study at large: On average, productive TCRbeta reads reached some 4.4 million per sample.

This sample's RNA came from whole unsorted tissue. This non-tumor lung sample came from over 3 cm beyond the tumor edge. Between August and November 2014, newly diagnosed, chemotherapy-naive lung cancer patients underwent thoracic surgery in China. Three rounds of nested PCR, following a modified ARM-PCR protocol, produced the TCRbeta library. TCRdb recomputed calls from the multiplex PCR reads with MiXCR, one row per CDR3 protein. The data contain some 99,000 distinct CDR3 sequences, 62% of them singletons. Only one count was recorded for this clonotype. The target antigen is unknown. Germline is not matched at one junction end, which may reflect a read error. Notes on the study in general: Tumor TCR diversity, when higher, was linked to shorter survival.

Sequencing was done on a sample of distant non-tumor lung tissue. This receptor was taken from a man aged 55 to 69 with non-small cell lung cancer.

The CDR3 bases are TGTGCCAGCGAATCAACAGCCGACAGGGGGAGCACTGAGGCTTTCTTC. As protein: CASESTADRGSTEAFF. The rearrangement joins TRBV14 to TRBJ1-1; 9 nucleotides line up with TRBD1. CDR3 size: 16 residues. Looked up from germline, CDR1 is SGHDN and CDR2 is FVKESK.